The text below deals with one T cell receptor beta chain. Original data processing: Estimates of nucleated cell counts were drawn from the amplification of reference gene primers. Some clones are missing from TCRdb's copy, which holds only in-frame ones; the method was immunoSEQ multiplex PCR. The V and J calls and clone size were taken over from that table, and D and trimming were inferred from the DNA. This table has about 130,000 clones, about 88% appearing once. The data stem from a study of blood T cell repertoires in COVID-19. Study at large: Acute-phase and convalescent COVID-19 samples originated in the United States, Italy and Spain. From T cells, B-cell-depleted T cells, or PBMCs came the material, which was cDNA or gDNA.

The V gene lost 0 bases and the J gene lost 0 bases, with 12 bases spanning the gap. The CDR3 contains 16 residues. The germline gives CDR1 SGHTA, CDR2 FQGNSA. The material sequenced was peripheral blood. The rearrangement uses TRBV7-2 and TRBJ2-7; D possibly corresponds to TRBD1 (5 bases). The source is a woman older than 75 with acute or convalescent COVID-19. The CDR3 is CASSLAVDKSSYEQYF. In DNA form, the CDR3 reads TGTGCCAGCAGCTTAGCTGTGGACAAGAGCTCCTACGAGCAGTACTTC.